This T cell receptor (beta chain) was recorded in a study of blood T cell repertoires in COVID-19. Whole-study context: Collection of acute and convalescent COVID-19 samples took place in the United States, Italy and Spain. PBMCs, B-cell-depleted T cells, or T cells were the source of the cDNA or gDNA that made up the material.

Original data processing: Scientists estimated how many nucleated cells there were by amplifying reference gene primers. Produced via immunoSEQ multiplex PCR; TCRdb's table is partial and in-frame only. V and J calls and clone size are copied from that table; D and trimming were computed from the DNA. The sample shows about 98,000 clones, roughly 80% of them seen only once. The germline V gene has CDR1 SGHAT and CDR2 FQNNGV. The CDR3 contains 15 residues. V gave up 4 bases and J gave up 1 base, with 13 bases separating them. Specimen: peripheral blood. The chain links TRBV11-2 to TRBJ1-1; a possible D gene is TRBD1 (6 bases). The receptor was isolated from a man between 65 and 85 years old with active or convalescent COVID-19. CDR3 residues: CASSSLGRGNTEAFF. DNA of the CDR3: TGTGCCAGCAGCTCCCTGGGCAGGGGGAACACTGAAGCTTTCTTT.